This TCR beta chain was captured by sequencing in a study of T-cell memory formation after mild COVID-19. Study-level points and caveats: Largely, contracting CD4+ clones fell within CM and EM, and contracting CD8+ clones within EMRA. There was a balanced CD4/CD8 profile in clones contracting day 15 to 85, and later expanders leaned CD4+.

Constant-segment primers served in 5'RACE that generated TCR alpha and TCR beta cDNA libraries bearing sample barcodes and UMIs. MiXCR, run by TCRdb on the 5' RACE reads, gives a single entry per CDR3 protein. Of a few hundred thousand distinct CDR3 sequences in the sample, roughly 17% were seen once. Notes on this clonotype: What it binds is unknown.

Source material: PBMCs or a T cell subset sorted from them (not recorded which). The sequence was collected from a man aged 18 to 29 who had mild COVID-19 (a few samples of this study predate the infection). Cell type and time point are not known.

The CDR3 region has the DNA TGTGCCAGCTCACCACGAGGGGTGGATCAGCCCCAGCATTTT. This sequence encodes CASSPRGVDQPQHF. The rearrangement uses TRBV18 and TRBJ1-5, with TRBD1 as a possible D gene (5 bases). In germline, CDR1 is KGHSH, CDR2 LQKENI. With 1 base removed from V and 5 bases from J, the gap between germline ends came to 9 bases. The CDR3 loop spans 14 amino acids.